This T cell receptor beta chain was captured by sequencing in a study of post-analysis software for immune sequencing data. Concerning this clonotype: Antigen: not known.

TCR beta cDNA libraries had unique molecular identifiers. TCRdb ran MiXCR on the PCR reads and lists one entry per CDR3 protein. Of 750,000 to 900,000 distinct CDR3 sequences listed, around 42% are singletons. V dropped 4 bases and J dropped 5 bases, with 18 bases sitting between them. CDR1 DFQATT and CDR2 SNEGSKA come from the germline V gene (reference sequence). The CDR3 extends over 14 amino acids. Notes on the study in general: In patients, roughly five TRBV segments were more frequent than in controls, with TRBV5-6, TRBV5-1 and TRBV20-1 among them.

Sequenced sample: blood. The TCR comes from a girl aged 5-17 years with multiple sclerosis. V gene TRBV20-1 combines with J gene TRBJ2-7; tentative D call: TRBD1 (6 bases). CDR3 region: CSATTGQNPHEQYF. Written as DNA, the CDR3 is TGCAGTGCTACCACCGGACAGAATCCACACGAGCAGTACTTC.